The rows below give T cell receptor beta chains drawn from one sample of a study of blood T cell repertoires in COVID-19. Generated by immunoSEQ multiplex PCR, the TCRdb table keeps only in-frame clones and is missing some. Among 200,000 to 300,000 clones listed, around nine tenths were seen once. Sequenced material: PBMCs or T cells enriched from blood (not recorded which). These receptors all stem from a woman between 40 and 50 years old who had been exposed to COVID-19. CDR3s include the opening cysteine and the closing phenylalanine or tryptophan. The order of the fields is J gene, D gene, V gene, CDR3 DNA, CDR3 protein. A D gene is named only where the DNA matches it firmly.

>TRBJ2-3|TRBD2|TRBV24-1
TGTGCCACCAGTGATCCCGGGACTACCATTGCGCAGTATTTT
CATSDPGTTIAQYF
>TRBJ1-2|-|TRBV18
TGTGCCAGCTCACCAGACAGCCTCTATGGCTACACCTTC
CASSPDSLYGYTF
>TRBJ2-3|TRBD2|TRBV7-9
TGTGCCAGCAGCTTGAGCGGGGTAGATACGCAGTATTTT
CASSLSGVDTQYF
>TRBJ1-4|TRBD1|TRBV27
TGTGCCAGCAGTTTCTCCGTCCATACGCCGGGACAGGGTGGGACTATTAGTGAAAAACTGTTTTTT
CASSFSVHTPGQGGTISEKLFF
>TRBJ1-1|-|TRBV11-2
TGTGCCAGCAGCTTCGAGGGATTTGAAGCTTTCTTT
CASSFEGFEAFF
>TRBJ2-7|TRBD2|TRBV29-1
TGCAGCGTACTCCCGGGACTAGCAACCTACGAGCAGTACTTC
CSVLPGLATYEQYF
>TRBJ1-6|-|TRBV4-1
TGCGCCAGCAGCTCACCCGATACATTTAAACCCCTCCACTTT
CASSSPDTFKPLHF
>TRBJ2-3|-|TRBV19
TGTGCCAGTAGTATAGATCGGTGGGGGCGCGGCACAGATACGCAGTATTTT
CASSIDRWGRGTDTQYF
>TRBJ1-4|TRBD1|TRBV5-4
TGTGCCAGCAGCATGGACAGGGGAGAAAAACTGTTTTTT
CASSMDRGEKLFF
>TRBJ1-6|TRBD1|TRBV11-2
TGTGCCAGCAGCTCATCCGGGACAGGGATTTCACCCCTCCACTTT
CASSSSGTGISPLHF
>TRBJ1-3|TRBD1|TRBV28
TGTGCCAGCGGGACCGGGACAGGGGGCTCTGGAAACACCATATATTTT
CASGTGTGGSGNTIYF
>TRBJ2-7|-|TRBV19
TGTGCCAGTTCCGGGATCCAAGGCTACGAGCAGTACTTC
CASSGIQGYEQYF